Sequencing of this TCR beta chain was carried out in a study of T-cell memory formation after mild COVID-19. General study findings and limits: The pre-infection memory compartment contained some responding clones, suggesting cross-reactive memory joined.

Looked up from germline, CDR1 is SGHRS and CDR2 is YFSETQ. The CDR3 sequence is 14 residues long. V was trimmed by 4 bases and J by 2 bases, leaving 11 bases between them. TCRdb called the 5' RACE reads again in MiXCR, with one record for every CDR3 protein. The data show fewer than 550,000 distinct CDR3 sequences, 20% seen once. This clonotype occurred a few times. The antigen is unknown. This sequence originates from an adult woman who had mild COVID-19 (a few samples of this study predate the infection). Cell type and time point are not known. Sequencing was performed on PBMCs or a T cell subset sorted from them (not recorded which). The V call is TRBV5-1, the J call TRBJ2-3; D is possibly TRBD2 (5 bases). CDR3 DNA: TGCGCCAGCAGCGAAAACGGACTCACAGATACGCAGTATTTT. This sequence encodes CASSENGLTDTQYF.